Shown below are 10 T cell receptor beta chains from a single sample sequenced in a study of T cell responses to AZD1222 COVID-19 vaccine. Assay used: immunoSEQ multiplex PCR; TCRdb lists only in-frame clones, some missing. The top ten hold 4% to 5.5% of the sample, which has around 100,000 clones, about nine tenths seen once. The material sequenced was peripheral blood, taken on day 0 of AZD1222 vaccination. The receptors stem from an adult in good health.

The V and J genes are TRBV5-4 and TRBJ2-7, with D hard to call. Germline V gene sequence: CDR1 SGHNT, CDR2 YYREEE (reference sequence). With 1 base removed from V and 0 bases from J, the gap between germline ends came to 2 bases. The CDR3 runs to 12 residues. As DNA, the CDR3 is TGTGCCAGCAGCTTGAGCTCCTACGAGCAGTACTTC. The encoded protein is CASSLSSYEQYF.

The rearrangement links TRBV5-6 to TRBJ2-7; D is unresolved. Germline V gene data show CDR1 as SGHDT and CDR2 as YYEEEE. The CDR3 consists of 16 residues. Trimming pared 0 bases from V and 2 bases from J, leaving 15 bases between. Written as DNA, the CDR3 is TGTGCCAGCAGCTTGGGCTCTCTCCTTTGGACCTACGAGCAGTACTTC. The encoded protein is CASSLGSLLWTYEQYF.

This chain uses TRBV5-4 with TRBJ2-7, with D possibly matching TRBD1 (5 bases). This CDR3 contains 14 residues. V was pared by 4 bases and J by 0 bases, with 11 bases between. CDR1 and CDR2 from the germline V gene are SGHNT and YYREEE (reference sequence). Here the CDR3 reads CASSQWGTSYEQYF. For the CDR3, the DNA is TGTGCCAGCAGCCAATGGGGCACCTCCTACGAGCAGTACTTC.

The V call is TRBV20-1, the J call TRBJ1-3; D call uncertain. Trimming took 3 bases from V and 4 from J, leaving 10 bases between them. Germline CDR1 is DFQATT and CDR2 is SNEGSKA (reference sequence). This CDR3 spans 13 amino acids. Here the CDR3 reads CSASTAQGNTIYF. The DNA of the CDR3 is TGCAGTGCTAGTACGGCTCAGGGAAACACCATATATTTT.

The V call is TRBV27, the J call TRBJ2-7; 10 bases map to TRBD2. With V trimmed by 5 bases and J by 0 bases, 7 bases remained unmatched. Germline-derived CDR1 and CDR2 are MNHEY and SMNVEV (reference sequence). The CDR3 sequence is 16 residues long. The CDR3 DNA reads TGTGCCAGCAGTCGTAGTAGCGGGGGGAGCTCCTACGAGCAGTACTTC. Translation: CASSRSSGGSSYEQYF.

This chain connects TRBV2 to TRBJ1-4, with 7 positions matching TRBD1. The CDR3 runs to 15 residues. V trimming: 4 bases; J trimming: 6 bases; junction bases outside the gene matches: 8. Germline V gene sequence: CDR1 SNHLY, CDR2 FYNNEI. CDR3 nucleotides: TGTGCCAGCAGTGGGCAGGGGGTTGGGGATGAAAAACTGTTTTTT. Translating gives CASSGQGVGDEKLFF. Based on the CDR3 plus reference TRBV2 and TRBJ1-4, the full variable domain is EPEVTQTPSHQVTQMGQEVILRCVPISNHLYFYWYRQILGQKVEFLVSFYNNEISEKSEIFDDQFSVERPDGSNFTLKIRSTKLEDSAMYFCASSGQGVGDEKLFFGSGTQLSVL.

The V call is TRBV5-1, the J call TRBJ2-5; 12 bases align to TRBD1. V lost 6 bases and J lost 1; bases outside the gene matches: 10. CDR1 SGHRS and CDR2 YFSETQ come from the germline V gene. CDR3 length: 17 amino acids. CDR3 sequence: CASILGQGATIQETQYF. The CDR3, as DNA: TGCGCCAGCATCCTGGGACAGGGGGCAACGATCCAAGAGACCCAGTACTTC.

The chain employs TRBV7-3 and TRBJ2-7, with a possible D match to TRBD2 (7 bases). V gave up 1 base and J gave up 4 bases, with 14 bases separating them. Germline V CDR1 and CDR2: SGHTA, FQGTGA. The CDR3 loop spans 15 amino acids. The CDR3 DNA sequence: TGTGCCAGCAGCTTAAGTAGTCGGGGGGCTTACGAGCAGTACTTC. This sequence encodes CASSLSSRGAYEQYF.

The chain recombines TRBV5-5 with TRBJ1-4; TRBD1 aligns across 9 bases. V shed 3 bases, J shed 9 bases, and the junction held 6 bases outside the gene matches. The CDR3 loop spans 14 amino acids. The germline gives CDR1 SGHKS, CDR2 YYEKEE (reference sequence). CDR3 loop: CASSWSGQGKKLFF. CDR3 nucleotide sequence: TGTGCCAGCAGCTGGTCGGGACAGGGAAAAAAACTGTTTTTT.

V gene TRBV3-1 (or the pseudogene TRBV3-2) combines with J gene TRBJ1-4; tentative D call: TRBD1 (5 bases). The CDR3 extends over 14 amino acids. Per germline, CDR1 LGHDT and CDR2 YNNKEL (reference sequence). V lost 1 base to trimming and J lost 7 bases, with 10 bases between them. The CDR3 loop is CASSQGSGSEKLFF. In DNA form, the CDR3 reads TGTGCCAGCAGCCAAGGGTCAGGGAGTGAAAAACTGTTTTTT.